The T cell receptor (beta chain) under discussion was sequenced for a study of cytomegalovirus exposure and HLA in healthy donors. This clone has just one count. Losses at the gene ends were 3 bases for V and 2 bases for J; bases not matched to a gene: 1. Germline CDR1 and CDR2: MNHNS and SASEGT. This CDR3 comprises 15 residues. PCR used 60 Vbeta primers and 13 Jbeta primers. The repertoire was sequenced with immunoSEQ multiplex PCR; TCRdb's copy has only in-frame clones and lacks some. The sample holds around 160,000 clones; about 80% are singletons and the top ten take approximately 1%. The chain uses TRBV6-1 and TRBJ2-3, with 11 bases fitting TRBD1. The sequence was collected from a middle-aged woman in good health and CMV-seronegative. The sample was PBMCs. The CDR3 protein is CASSEGQGDTDTQYF. CDR3 DNA: TGTGCCAGCAGTGAGGGACAGGGGGACACAGATACGCAGTATTTT.